Given below is one TCR beta chain in context. The antigen is not known. These data are taken from a study of T cell responses to AZD1222 COVID-19 vaccine. Study results and caveats: Spike-specific TCR breadth and depth both grew after two AZD1222 doses.

Some clones are missing from TCRdb's copy, which holds only in-frame ones; the method was immunoSEQ multiplex PCR. The sample lists 110,000 or so clones; around nine tenths were seen once. The CDR3 spans 14 residues. From germline, CDR1 is LNHDA and CDR2 SQIVND (reference sequence). With V trimmed by 5 bases and J by 11 bases, 12 bases remained unmatched. Material: peripheral blood, obtained on day 0 of AZD1222 vaccination. This chain connects TRBV19 to TRBJ2-1; 7 bases map to TRBD2. This TCR came from an adult in good health. CDR3 nucleotides: TGTGCCAGTAGTGCATCTAGCGGAACCACTCAGCAGTTCTTC. It yields the protein CASSASSGTTQQFF.